This T cell receptor (beta chain) derives from a study of regulatory T cells in long-lasting Graves disease. Turning to the study itself: The criterion for persistent Graves' disease was over 5 years of antithyroid drugs with positive TSH receptor antibodies. Findings and limits, study-wide: Since the sample size was small, accuracy may have been reduced.

Building the TCR beta libraries relied on iRepertoire HTBI primers, and CDR3 regions underwent Arm-PCR. TCRdb re-derived calls from the multiplex PCR reads in MiXCR, one entry per CDR3 protein. The sample lists about 430,000 distinct CDR3 sequences, 20% to 25% occurring once. Trimming removed 6 bases from V and 4 bases from J; junction bases left unmatched: 21. The CDR3 extends over 18 amino acids. Germline V lookup: CDR1 MDHEN, CDR2 SYDVKM. The time point denotes: persistent/refractory GD, antithyroid drugs over 5 years with positive TRAb. The TCR library was made from RNA that had been extracted from PBMCs in TRIzol. The patients included were those that came from an endocrinology department in Xi'an, China. This clonotype was counted ten times or more. Its antigen is not identified.

This receptor was taken from a female donor with Graves disease. The genes are TRBV28 and TRBJ2-7; the match to TRBD1 covers 7 bases. The source material was peripheral blood mononuclear cells (PBMCs), sampled when the disease was refractory, from a patient treated with antithyroid drugs. In DNA form, the CDR3 reads TGTGCCAGCAGGGGTCGGTCCCTCTCGACAGGGAATTATTACGAGCAGTACTTC. Translating it yields CASRGRSLSTGNYYEQYF.